This T cell receptor (beta chain) was sequenced during a study of naive and memory T cell subsets. The CDR3 runs 15 residues. Trimming pared 1 base from V and 5 bases from J, leaving 12 bases between. The germline V gene encodes CDR1 KGHSH and CDR2 LQKENI. This clonotype was counted at least ten times. No antigen is known for it. CD4+ T cell IFNgamma after overnight CMV lysate exposure gave donor CMV status. Study-wide results and limits: A clonotype means one alpha or beta sequence, not an alpha/beta pair. In naive cells, over 95% of TCR sequences were seen only once.

An equimolar mix of two oligonucleotides served as the beta constant-region primer for TRBC1 and TRBC2. Nested alpha and beta constant-region primers with the SP2 primer drove four PCR rounds on ligated cDNA. TCRdb passed the UMI-ligation and nested PCR reads through MiXCR, listing each CDR3 protein once. The sample yields about 90,000 distinct CDR3 sequences, about 7% seen once. Sequenced sample: central memory CD4+ T cells from blood. This chain uses TRBV18 with TRBJ1-5, with no clear D. This receptor was taken from a human donor in good health. The CDR3 DNA sequence: TGTGCCAGCTCACCACAGAGTGGGTTTGATCAGCCCCAGCATTTT. It translates to CASSPQSGFDQPQHF. Full variable domain (remainder filled in from reference TRBV18 and TRBJ1-5): NAGVMQNPRHLVRRRGQEARLRCSPMKGHSHVYWYRQLPEEGLKFMVYLQKENIIDESGMPKERFSAEFPKEGPSILRIQQVVRGDSAAYFCASSPQSGFDQPQHFGDGTRLSIL.